This TCR beta chain appears in the sequencing data of a study of blood T cells in healthy people across ages. It was with a sample-barcoded 5' primer and a J-beta primer mix that a second PCR of roughly 7 to 12 cycles was run. A template-switch adaptor that had 12 random nucleotides put a tag on each cDNA molecule. Each CDR3 protein gets one entry after TCRdb re-called the 5' RACE reads with MiXCR. In the table there are 550,000 to 800,000 distinct CDR3 sequences, around a fifth of which are singletons. Germline lookup yields CDR1 MGHDK and CDR2 SYGVNS. There are 16 residues in the CDR3. J gave up 5 bases and V 4 bases, and 9 bases lay outside the gene matches.

The sequenced sample was blood. The sequence was collected from a man between 65 and 85 years old in good health. This sequence joins TRBV25-1 and TRBJ2-5, with 11 positions matching TRBD2. CDR3 loop: CASSAQPGLAVETQYF. Here the CDR3 DNA reads TGTGCCAGCAGTGCACAGCCGGGACTAGCGGTGGAGACCCAGTACTTC. The full variable domain, with the rest looked up from reference TRBV25-1 and TRBJ2-5, is EADIYQTPRYLVIGTGKKITLECSQTMGHDKMYWYQQDPGMELHLIHYSYGVNSTEKGDLSSESTVSRIRTEHFPLTLESARPSHTSQYLCASSAQPGLAVETQYFGPGTRLLVL.